These T cell receptor beta chains were read from a single sample in a study of blood T cell repertoires in COVID-19. Some clones are missing from TCRdb's copy, which holds only in-frame ones; the method was immunoSEQ multiplex PCR. The sample gives under 40,000 clones, 87% of which show up once; roughly 13% is in the top ten. Sequencing used peripheral blood. These receptors were collected from a man aged 55 to 70 with active COVID-19. Each CDR3 is given with its conserved first and last residue. Each record gives: D gene, clone size, J gene, V gene, CDR3 protein, CDR3 DNA. D genes are given only for firm matches. Some rows mark clone size as missing; the rest say once, few, many or name a class of expanded clone.

d_gene: TRBD1; abundance: NA; j_gene: TRBJ2-5; v_gene: TRBV10-3; CDR3aa: CAISETVTGGGQETQYF; CDR3nt: TGTGCCATCAGTGAGACCGTTACAGGGGGCGGACAAGAGACCCAGTACTTC
d_gene: TRBD1; abundance: NA; j_gene: TRBJ1-6; v_gene: TRBV3-1/TRBV3-2; CDR3aa: CASSQEFGQGEGSLHF; CDR3nt: TGTGCCAGCAGCCAAGAATTCGGACAGGGGGAAGGGTCCCTCCACTTT
d_gene: TRBD2; abundance: NA; j_gene: TRBJ2-5; v_gene: TRBV7-2; CDR3aa: CASSLTSAQETQYF; CDR3nt: TGTGCCAGCAGCCTGACTAGCGCCCAAGAGACCCAGTACTTC
d_gene: NA; abundance: NA; j_gene: TRBJ2-3; v_gene: TRBV5-4; CDR3aa: CASSLRREPNTQYF; CDR3nt: TGTGCCAGCAGCTTGCGAAGGGAGCCAAATACGCAGTATTTT
d_gene: TRBD1; abundance: NA; j_gene: TRBJ1-2; v_gene: TRBV6-5; CDR3aa: CASSTGANYGYTF; CDR3nt: TGTGCCAGCAGTACAGGGGCTAACTATGGCTACACCTTC
d_gene: TRBD1; abundance: NA; j_gene: TRBJ1-6; v_gene: TRBV7-2; CDR3aa: CASSLTGPSPLHF; CDR3nt: TGTGCCAGCAGCTTGACAGGGCCCTCACCCCTCCACTTT
d_gene: NA; abundance: NA; j_gene: TRBJ2-1; v_gene: TRBV12-3/TRBV12-4; CDR3aa: CASSLEPPSEQFF; CDR3nt: TGTGCCAGCAGTTTAGAACCACCCAGTGAGCAGTTCTTC
d_gene: TRBD2; abundance: NA; j_gene: TRBJ2-7; v_gene: TRBV4-3; CDR3aa: CASSQEESTSVYEQYF; CDR3nt: TGCGCCAGCAGCCAGGAAGAGTCTACTAGCGTCTACGAGCAGTACTTC
d_gene: TRBD1; abundance: NA; j_gene: TRBJ2-7; v_gene: TRBV5-4; CDR3aa: CASSSDRGPYEQYF; CDR3nt: TGTGCCAGCAGCTCAGACAGGGGCCCCTACGAGCAGTACTTC
d_gene: TRBD2; abundance: NA; j_gene: TRBJ2-1; v_gene: TRBV3-1/TRBV3-2; CDR3aa: CASSLTSGGQFF; CDR3nt: TGTGCCAGCAGCCTAACTAGCGGGGGCCAGTTCTTC
d_gene: TRBD2; abundance: NA; j_gene: TRBJ2-1; v_gene: TRBV7-2; CDR3aa: CASSRVGGGENEQFF; CDR3nt: TGTGCCAGCAGCCGGGTTGGCGGGGGGGAAAATGAGCAGTTCTTC
d_gene: TRBD2; abundance: NA; j_gene: TRBJ2-3; v_gene: TRBV7-3; CDR3aa: CASSPTSGGLTDTQYF; CDR3nt: TGTGCCAGCAGCCCAACTAGCGGGGGCCTCACAGATACGCAGTATTTT
d_gene: TRBD2; abundance: once; j_gene: TRBJ2-3; v_gene: TRBV6-4; CDR3aa: CASSAAPSGRDTQYF; CDR3nt: TGTGCCAGCAGTGCCGCGCCCAGCGGGAGAGATACGCAGTATTTT
d_gene: NA; abundance: few; j_gene: TRBJ2-1; v_gene: TRBV6-6; CDR3aa: CASSYVSYNEQFF; CDR3nt: TGTGCCAGCAGCTATGTGTCCTACAATGAGCAGTTCTTC
d_gene: NA; abundance: NA; j_gene: TRBJ2-3; v_gene: TRBV5-5; CDR3aa: CASSLFTDTQYF; CDR3nt: TGTGCCAGCAGTCTATTTACAGATACGCAGTATTTT
d_gene: TRBD1; abundance: NA; j_gene: TRBJ1-4; v_gene: TRBV5-5; CDR3aa: CASNPGGNEKLFF; CDR3nt: TGTGCCAGCAACCCAGGGGGTAATGAAAAACTGTTTTTT
d_gene: NA; abundance: NA; j_gene: TRBJ2-5; v_gene: TRBV5-8; CDR3aa: CASSGGRSGSRWGQETQYF; CDR3nt: TGTGCCAGCAGCGGAGGCCGTAGCGGCAGTCGATGGGGCCAAGAGACCCAGTACTTC
d_gene: TRBD1; abundance: NA; j_gene: TRBJ1-6; v_gene: TRBV6-5; CDR3aa: CASVPARGRGSPLHF; CDR3nt: TGTGCCAGTGTCCCAGCCAGGGGGCGCGGATCACCCCTCCACTTT
d_gene: NA; abundance: NA; j_gene: TRBJ1-5; v_gene: TRBV19; CDR3aa: CASRRGAYSNQPQHF; CDR3nt: TGTGCCAGTAGACGGGGGGCCTATAGCAATCAGCCCCAGCATTTT
d_gene: NA; abundance: NA; j_gene: TRBJ1-4; v_gene: TRBV12-3/TRBV12-4; CDR3aa: CASRPYRNEKLFF; CDR3nt: TGTGCCAGCAGACCCTACAGGAATGAAAAACTGTTTTTT
d_gene: NA; abundance: NA; j_gene: TRBJ1-2; v_gene: TRBV29-1; CDR3aa: CSVGGGMDGYTF; CDR3nt: TGCAGCGTTGGTGGGGGGATGGACGGCTACACCTTC
d_gene: NA; abundance: NA; j_gene: TRBJ1-2; v_gene: TRBV6-5; CDR3aa: CASRGGPTEGYGYTF; CDR3nt: TGTGCCAGCAGGGGCGGCCCGACGGAGGGTTATGGCTACACCTTC
d_gene: TRBD2; abundance: NA; j_gene: TRBJ2-7; v_gene: TRBV10-1; CDR3aa: CASSAIASGRIRGTYEQYF; CDR3nt: TGCGCCAGCAGTGCGATCGCTAGCGGGAGGATAAGGGGGACCTACGAGCAGTACTTC
d_gene: TRBD2; abundance: NA; j_gene: TRBJ2-7; v_gene: TRBV7-8; CDR3aa: CASRRGGPYEQYF; CDR3nt: TGTGCCAGCAGGCGGGGGGGACCATACGAGCAGTACTTC
d_gene: TRBD1; abundance: NA; j_gene: TRBJ1-1; v_gene: TRBV5-1; CDR3aa: CASSRDRGTTEAFF; CDR3nt: TGCGCCAGCAGCCGGGACAGGGGCACGACTGAAGCTTTCTTT
d_gene: NA; abundance: NA; j_gene: TRBJ2-7; v_gene: TRBV7-7; CDR3aa: CASSPGTAVYEQYF; CDR3nt: TGTGCTAGCAGCCCCGGGACTGCTGTTTACGAGCAGTACTTC
d_gene: TRBD1; abundance: NA; j_gene: TRBJ2-5; v_gene: TRBV11-2; CDR3aa: CASSSDREETQYF; CDR3nt: TGTGCCAGCAGCTCGGACAGGGAAGAGACCCAGTACTTC
d_gene: TRBD2; abundance: NA; j_gene: TRBJ2-1; v_gene: TRBV6-2/TRBV6-3; CDR3aa: CASSYSGSVNEQFF; CDR3nt: TGTGCCAGCAGTTATAGCGGGAGCGTGAATGAGCAGTTCTTC
d_gene: TRBD1; abundance: NA; j_gene: TRBJ2-7; v_gene: TRBV10-3; CDR3aa: CAISDRGRGNEQYF; CDR3nt: TGTGCCATCAGTGATCGGGGCAGGGGGAACGAGCAGTACTTC
d_gene: NA; abundance: NA; j_gene: TRBJ2-3; v_gene: TRBV5-5; CDR3aa: CASSAPTGLDTQYF; CDR3nt: TGTGCCAGCAGCGCGCCGACAGGTTTAGATACGCAGTATTTT
d_gene: TRBD1; abundance: few; j_gene: TRBJ2-6; v_gene: TRBV30; CDR3aa: CAWGTEIRANVLTF; CDR3nt: TGTGCCTGGGGGACAGAGATCAGGGCCAACGTCCTGACTTTC
d_gene: NA; abundance: NA; j_gene: TRBJ2-5; v_gene: TRBV27; CDR3aa: CASSSGTLGETQYF; CDR3nt: TGTGCCAGCAGTTCCGGGACTCTGGGAGAGACCCAGTACTTC
d_gene: NA; abundance: NA; j_gene: TRBJ2-3; v_gene: TRBV15; CDR3aa: CATSRDPGPDTQYF; CDR3nt: TGTGCCACCAGCAGAGATCCAGGGCCAGATACGCAGTATTTT
d_gene: NA; abundance: NA; j_gene: TRBJ2-7; v_gene: TRBV7-8; CDR3aa: CASSLVTGLSYDEQYF; CDR3nt: TGTGCCAGCAGCTTAGTAACAGGTCTTTCCTATGACGAGCAGTACTTC
d_gene: TRBD1; abundance: NA; j_gene: TRBJ1-5; v_gene: TRBV5-8; CDR3aa: CASSGGGTGINQPQHF; CDR3nt: TGTGCCAGCAGCGGGGGGGGGACAGGAATTAATCAGCCCCAGCATTTT
d_gene: NA; abundance: NA; j_gene: TRBJ1-1; v_gene: TRBV4-2; CDR3aa: CASSQDPERRNTEAFF; CDR3nt: TGTGCCAGCAGCCAAGATCCGGAGAGAAGGAACACTGAAGCTTTCTTT
d_gene: NA; abundance: NA; j_gene: TRBJ1-2; v_gene: TRBV30; CDR3aa: CAWSTGNYGYTF; CDR3nt: TGTGCCTGGAGTACGGGGAACTATGGCTACACCTTC
d_gene: TRBD1; abundance: few; j_gene: TRBJ2-7; v_gene: TRBV6-2/TRBV6-3; CDR3aa: CASSYSAGQGVYEQYF; CDR3nt: TGTGCCAGCAGTTACAGTGCGGGACAGGGTGTCTACGAGCAGTACTTC
d_gene: TRBD1; abundance: NA; j_gene: TRBJ2-7; v_gene: TRBV3-1/TRBV3-2; CDR3aa: CASSQTSPGQGYRWQYF; CDR3nt: TGTGCCAGCAGTCAAACCTCTCCGGGACAGGGTTATCGGTGGCAGTACTTC
d_gene: NA; abundance: NA; j_gene: TRBJ2-5; v_gene: TRBV7-3; CDR3aa: CASSLDSVGETQYF; CDR3nt: TGTGCCAGCAGCTTAGATTCGGTCGGAGAGACCCAGTACTTC
d_gene: TRBD1; abundance: NA; j_gene: TRBJ2-1; v_gene: TRBV3-1/TRBV3-2; CDR3aa: CASSQALTGGFHNEQFF; CDR3nt: TGTGCCAGCAGCCAAGCCCTGACAGGGGGTTTCCACAATGAGCAGTTCTTC
d_gene: TRBD2; abundance: NA; j_gene: TRBJ2-2; v_gene: TRBV7-8; CDR3aa: CASSWGRDYGGELFF; CDR3nt: TGTGCCAGCAGCTGGGGAAGGGACTACGGCGGGGAGCTGTTTTTT
d_gene: TRBD1; abundance: NA; j_gene: TRBJ2-1; v_gene: TRBV7-3; CDR3aa: CASSLVGQSEQFF; CDR3nt: TGTGCCAGCAGCTTAGTGGGACAGTCGGAGCAGTTCTTC
d_gene: NA; abundance: NA; j_gene: TRBJ2-7; v_gene: TRBV6-1; CDR3aa: CASSEYSPYEQYF; CDR3nt: TGTGCCAGCAGTGAATACAGCCCCTACGAGCAGTACTTC